This T cell receptor (beta chain) was found in a study of OX40 agonist ivuxolimab in advanced cancers. Study context: Patients achieving partial responses numbered three: one hepatocellular carcinoma case and two cutaneous melanoma cases. Study-level points and caveats: Antigens targeted by the expanded peripheral T cells were not determined. Both blood CD4+ and CD8+ T cells showed clonal growth by week 6 at 0.1 to 3.0 mg/kg.

Using immunoSEQ multiplex PCR, the repertoire was profiled, and TCRdb retains in-frame clones only, with some absent. The sample has about 64,000 clones, less than 95% seen once. In the case of this clone: The antigen is undetermined. An end of the junction differs from the germline gene, which may be a read error.

The CDR3 runs to 14 residues. Germline V gives CDR1 SGHDT, CDR2 YYEEEE. The TCR originated in an adult with an advanced solid tumor such as melanoma, head and neck, liver or kidney cancer. The V gene is TRBV5-6, the J gene TRBJ2-7; D remains unclear. Specimen: CD4+ or CD8+ T cells sorted from blood, collected in a trial of the OX40 agonist ivuxolimab. CDR3 coding DNA: TGTGCCAGCAGCAAAAAAATTGGGTCCTCCGAGCAGTACTTC. Amino acid sequence: CASSKKIGSSEQYF.